Listed here are 14 T cell receptor beta chains from one sample, sequenced in a study of T-cell reconstitution after alpha-beta-depleted transplantation in children. The TCRbeta library incorporated unique molecular identifiers. TCRdb redid the calling of the PCR reads with MiXCR, one entry per CDR3 protein. The sample shows a few hundred thousand distinct CDR3 sequences, roughly 11% of them seen only once. The sample here was PBMCs from the stem cell graft donor, taken from the stem cell graft. All receptors come from a human donor who donated a stem cell graft to a child with acute myeloid leukemia.

This clonotype was seen a few times. V gene TRBV7-2 combines with J gene TRBJ2-3; weak D call: TRBD1 (5 bases). Germline V CDR1 and CDR2: SGHTA, FQGNSA. This CDR3 has 16 amino acids. V gave up 3 bases and J gave up 0 bases, with 13 bases separating them. The CDR3 region is CASSFVGTGSTDTQYF. CDR3 DNA: TGTGCCAGCAGCTTCGTGGGAACAGGCAGCACAGATACGCAGTATTTT. The entire variable domain, with the rest obtained from reference TRBV7-2 and TRBJ2-3, is as follows: GAGVSQSPSNKVTEKGKDVELRCDPISGHTALYWYRQSLGQGLEFLIYFQGNSAPDKSGLPSDRFSAERTGGSVSTLTIQRTQQEDSAVYLCASSFVGTGSTDTQYFGPGTRLTVL.

This clonotype has only a few counts. The rearrangement joins TRBV20-1 to TRBJ1-1; 11 bases are a match to TRBD1. Germline V gives CDR1 DFQATT, CDR2 SNEGSKA (reference sequence). The V segment lost 2 bases and the J segment 5 bases; nucleotides outside the gene matches: 13. The CDR3 runs 17 residues. CDR3 sequence reads: CSARSGTGGSEYTEAFF. The CDR3 DNA reads TGCAGTGCTAGATCCGGGACAGGGGGTTCAGAGTATACTGAAGCTTTCTTT.

This clonotype occurred many times. The chain couples TRBV25-1 to TRBJ2-7, with no clear D. This CDR3 has 13 residues. Germline V gene lookup returns CDR1 MGHDK and CDR2 SYGVNS. Trimming removed 4 bases from V and 4 bases from J, with 11 bases in between. As DNA, the CDR3 is TGTGCCAGCAGTGCGAGGTTAGATTACGAGCAGTACTTC. Its protein is CASSARLDYEQYF.

Many counts were recorded for this clonotype. The CDR3 nucleotides are TGTGCCAGCAAGTATTCGGCTGAAGCTTTCTTT. Translated, it gives CASKYSAEAFF. The chain has TRBV2 and TRBJ1-1; no clear D. This CDR3 spans 11 amino acids. The germline V gene encodes CDR1 SNHLY and CDR2 FYNNEI. V shed 7 bases and J shed 6 bases, with 9 bases lying between them.

This clonotype was observed many times. The chain uses TRBV4-1 and TRBJ2-2; the match to TRBD2 covers 7 bases. The J segment lost 7 bases and the V segment lost 0 bases, leaving 5 bases of the junction unmatched. The CDR3 runs to 15 residues. Germline values: CDR1 MGHRA, CDR2 YSYEKL. The CDR3 nucleotides read TGCGCCAGCAGCCAAGATCGACTAGCAGTCGGGGAGCTGTTTTTT. Translated: CASSQDRLAVGELFF.

The chain links TRBV29-1 to TRBJ1-5; D gene ambiguous. The CDR3 sequence is 15 residues long. Trimming shortened V by 2 bases and J by 0 bases, and 11 bases separated the two germline ends. In germline, CDR1 is SQVTM, CDR2 ANQGSEA. The CDR3 region is CSVELGVGSNQPQHF. The CDR3, as DNA: TGCAGCGTTGAATTGGGAGTAGGTAGCAATCAGCCCCAGCATTTT.

The rearrangement links TRBV5-1 to TRBJ1-2; 7 bases align to TRBD1. This CDR3 region has 16 residues. The V segment lost 4 bases and the J segment 5 bases; nucleotides outside the gene matches: 14. Germline CDR1 SGHRS, CDR2 YFSETQ. CDR3 residues: CASSRRDSRLGYGYTF. The DNA for the CDR3 is TGCGCCAGCAGCCGACGGGACAGCCGACTGGGGTATGGCTACACCTTC.

The rearrangement joins TRBV7-6 to TRBJ2-3, with 8 bases lining up with TRBD2. From germline, CDR1 is SGHVS and CDR2 FNYEAQ. With 4 bases clipped from V and 5 bases from J, the junction kept 8 bases outside the gene matches. The CDR3 runs to 15 residues. CDR3 bases: TGTGCCAGCAGCTCAGGGCCGCTAGCGGGAGATACGCAGTATTTT. It specifies CASSSGPLAGDTQYF.

The sample holds many counts of this clonotype. The chain links TRBV27 to TRBJ2-5; D call uncertain. Trimming stripped 1 base from V and 1 base from J, with 10 bases between. The CDR3 is 15 amino acids. Germline CDR1 reads MNHEY; CDR2 reads SMNVEV (reference sequence). For the CDR3, the DNA is TGTGCCAGCAGTTTATTGGCTGACCCCCAAGAGACCCAGTACTTC. This encodes CASSLLADPQETQYF.

This clonotype was counted a few times. J is TRBJ1-3 and V is TRBV7-2; a weak D match, TRBD1 (6 bases). V shed 1 base and J shed 1 base, with 11 bases lying between them. The V gene's germline CDR1 is SGHTA and CDR2 FQGNSA. The CDR3 consists of 16 residues. The CDR3 bases are TGTGCCAGCAGCTTAGTAGGGGGGTCGTCTGGAAACACCATATATTTT. This encodes CASSLVGGSSGNTIYF.

The rearrangement uses TRBV20-1 and TRBJ2-4; possibly TRBD2 for D (6 bases). Germline CDR1 and CDR2: DFQATT and SNEGSKA (reference sequence). Trimming pared 5 bases from V and 6 bases from J, leaving 17 bases between. CDR3 length: 14 amino acids. CDR3 in DNA: TGCAGTGCTGAGCCCGGGACTTCTCCAAACATTCAGTACTTC. This codes for CSAEPGTSPNIQYF.

The V gene is TRBV6-5, the J gene TRBJ2-5; possible D gene TRBD2, 6 bases. V lost 2 bases to trimming and J lost 1 base, with 11 bases between them. Per the germline V gene, CDR1 is MNHEY and CDR2 is SVGAGI. The CDR3 length is 15 residues. The CDR3 reads CASSYGGGIQETQYF. The CDR3 coding sequence is TGTGCCAGCAGTTACGGTGGGGGGATCCAAGAGACCCAGTACTTC.

The rearrangement joins TRBV12-3 or TRBV12-4 to TRBJ2-1; D possibly matches TRBD1 or TRBD2 (5 bases each). The CDR3 consists of 19 residues. Trimming removed 0 bases at V and 0 bases at J, with 18 bases between. This chain's CDR3 is CASSLAWGIGESSYNEQFF. The CDR3 DNA follows: TGTGCCAGCAGTTTAGCTTGGGGAATAGGGGAGAGCTCCTACAATGAGCAGTTCTTC.

V gene TRBV20-1 combines with J gene TRBJ1-1, with 9 positions matching TRBD1. The CDR3 is made up of 15 amino acids. Unmatched junction bases numbered 6, after V lost 3 bases and J lost 1 base. From germline, CDR1 is DFQATT and CDR2 SNEGSKA (reference sequence). This CDR3 is CSASNPGQGNTEAFF. In nucleotides, the CDR3 is TGCAGTGCTAGTAACCCGGGACAGGGGAACACTGAAGCTTTCTTT.